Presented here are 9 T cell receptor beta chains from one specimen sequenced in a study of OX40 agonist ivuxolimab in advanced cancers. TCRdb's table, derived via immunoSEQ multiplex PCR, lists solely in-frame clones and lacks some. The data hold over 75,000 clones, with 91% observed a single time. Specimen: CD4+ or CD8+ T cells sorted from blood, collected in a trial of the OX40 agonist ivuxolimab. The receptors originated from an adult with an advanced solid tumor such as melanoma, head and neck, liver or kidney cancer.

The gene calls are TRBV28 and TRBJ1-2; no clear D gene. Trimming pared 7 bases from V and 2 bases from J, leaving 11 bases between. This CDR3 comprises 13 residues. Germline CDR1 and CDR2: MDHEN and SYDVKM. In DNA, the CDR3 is TGTGCCAGCACCAGCTCCCAGAACTATGGCTACACCTTC. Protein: CASTSSQNYGYTF.

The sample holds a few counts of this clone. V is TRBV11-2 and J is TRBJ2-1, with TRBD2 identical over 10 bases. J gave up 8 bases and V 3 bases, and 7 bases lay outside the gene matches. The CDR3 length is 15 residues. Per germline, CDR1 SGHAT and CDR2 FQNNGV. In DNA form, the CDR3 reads TGTGCCAGCAGCTTGAATCCCCTAGCGGGAGATGAGCAGTTCTTC. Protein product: CASSLNPLAGDEQFF.

The CDR3 loop is CASSPSMFGYEQYF. In DNA, the CDR3 is TGTGCCAGTAGTCCTTCAATGTTTGGGTACGAGCAGTACTTC. The V call is TRBV19, the J call TRBJ2-7; D is ambiguous. CDR1 and CDR2 (germline): LNHDA, SQIVND (reference sequence). V was trimmed by 5 bases and J by 4 bases, leaving 15 bases between them. The CDR3 is made up of 14 amino acids. The full variable domain, its missing parts supplied by reference TRBV19 and TRBJ2-7, is DGGITQSPKYLFRKEGQNVTLSCEQNLNHDAMYWYRQDPGQGLRLIYYSQIVNDFQKGDIAEGYSVSREKKESFPLTVTSAQKNPTAFYLCASSPSMFGYEQYFGPGTRLTVT.

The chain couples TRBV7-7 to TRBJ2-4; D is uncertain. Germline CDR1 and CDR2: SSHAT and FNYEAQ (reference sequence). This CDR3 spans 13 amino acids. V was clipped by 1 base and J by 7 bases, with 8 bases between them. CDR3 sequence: CASSLGVWNIQYF. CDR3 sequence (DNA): TGTGCCAGCAGCTTAGGGGTATGGAACATTCAGTACTTC.

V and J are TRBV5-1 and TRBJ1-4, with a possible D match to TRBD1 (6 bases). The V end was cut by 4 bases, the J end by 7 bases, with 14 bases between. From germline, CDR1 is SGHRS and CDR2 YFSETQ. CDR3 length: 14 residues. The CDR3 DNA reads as TGCGCCAGCAGCACGGGGGGCGGCGGTGAAAAACTGTTTTTT. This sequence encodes CASSTGGGGEKLFF.

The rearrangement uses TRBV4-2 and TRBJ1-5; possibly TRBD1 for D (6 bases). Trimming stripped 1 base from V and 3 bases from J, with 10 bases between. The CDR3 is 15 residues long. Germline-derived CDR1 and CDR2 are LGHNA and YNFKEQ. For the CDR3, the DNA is TGTGCCAGCAGCCAAGTACAGGGTCCCAATCAGCCCCAGCATTTT. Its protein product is CASSQVQGPNQPQHF.

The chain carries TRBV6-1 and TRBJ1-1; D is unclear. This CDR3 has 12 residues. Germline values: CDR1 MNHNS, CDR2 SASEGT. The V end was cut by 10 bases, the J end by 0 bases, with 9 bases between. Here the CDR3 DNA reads TGTGCCACCCGGACGGTGAACACTGAAGCTTTCTTT. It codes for CATRTVNTEAFF.

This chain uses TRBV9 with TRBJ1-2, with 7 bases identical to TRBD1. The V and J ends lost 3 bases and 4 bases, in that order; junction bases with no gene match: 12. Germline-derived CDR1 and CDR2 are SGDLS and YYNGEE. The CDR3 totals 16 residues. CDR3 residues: CASSALVGGDSYGYTF. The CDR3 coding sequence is TGTGCCAGCAGCGCACTCGTAGGTGGGGACAGCTATGGCTACACCTTC.

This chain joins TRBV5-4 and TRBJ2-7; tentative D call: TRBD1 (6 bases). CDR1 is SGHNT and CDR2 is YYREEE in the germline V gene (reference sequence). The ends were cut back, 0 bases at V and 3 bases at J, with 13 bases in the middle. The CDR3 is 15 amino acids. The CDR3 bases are TGTGCCAGCAGCTTGGCCCTAGGACAGATCTACGAGCAGTACTTC. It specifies CASSLALGQIYEQYF.